This TCR beta chain came from a study of blood T cell repertoires in COVID-19. Study as a whole: Samples of COVID-19 (acute and convalescent) were obtained from the United States, Italy and Spain. T cells, B-cell-depleted T cells, or PBMCs supplied cDNA or gDNA.

Authors' methods: Amplification with reference gene primers provided the estimates of nucleated cell counts. Assay used: immunoSEQ multiplex PCR; TCRdb lists only in-frame clones, some missing. V and J calls and clone size come straight from that table; D and trimming were deduced from the DNA. The table shows about 310,000 clones, with 87% occurring only once. Trimming removed 3 bases at V and 0 bases at J, with 17 bases between. This CDR3 has 18 amino acids. CDR1 KGHSH and CDR2 LQKENI come from the germline V gene. The clonotype comes from a middle-aged man with active or convalescent COVID-19. This chain connects TRBV18 to TRBJ2-2, with D maybe TRBD2 (6 bases). Sequencing was performed on peripheral blood. CDR3 amino acids: CASSPPAGGPPNTGELFF. The CDR3 nucleotides read TGTGCCAGCTCACCCCCCGCAGGAGGGCCGCCGAACACCGGGGAGCTGTTTTTT.